This entry lists 29 T cell receptor beta chains sequenced from one sample in a study of shared clonotypes between healthy human individuals. The repertoire was sequenced with immunoSEQ multiplex PCR; TCRdb's copy has only in-frame clones and lacks some. The sample lists millions of clones; more than 85% were seen once. CD45RO-negative, CCR7-selected cells formed the naive CD8 fraction, which excluded terminally differentiated effector memory CD45RA+ cells. Material for sequencing was naive CD8+ T cells from PBMCs. These receptors all come from a man between 18 and 29 years old in good health. Some clones in this sample may be carry-over from other donors' samples.

The chain joins TRBV6-1 to TRBJ1-2; a possible D gene is TRBD1 (5 bases). V was clipped by 2 bases and J by 4 bases, with 17 bases between them. The CDR3 has 16 residues. Germline V CDR1 and CDR2: MNHNS, SASEGT. The CDR3 is CASSERGGARIYGYTF. DNA for the CDR3: TGTGCCAGCAGTGAAAGGGGAGGGGCTAGAATCTATGGCTACACCTTC.

The chain recombines TRBV4-2 with TRBJ1-1, with 9 bases lining up with TRBD1. The length of the CDR3 is 17 residues. In germline, CDR1 is LGHNA, CDR2 YNFKEQ. The trim removed 4 bases at V and 0 bases at J, leaving 9 bases unmatched. The CDR3 nucleotides read TGTGCCAGCAGCCCTGCACCTTGGACAGGGGTGAACACTGAAGCTTTCTTT. Protein: CASSPAPWTGVNTEAFF.

The genes are TRBV27 and TRBJ2-7, with a tentative D call TRBD1 (5 bases). Looked up from germline, CDR1 is MNHEY and CDR2 is SMNVEV (reference sequence). The CDR3 is 13 residues long. The V gene lost 10 bases and the J gene lost 3 bases, with 16 bases spanning the gap. CDR3 sequence reads: CAIGRSQGYEQYF. The CDR3 DNA sequence: TGTGCCATCGGACGGTCTCAGGGCTACGAGCAGTACTTC.

The V gene is TRBV10-2, the J gene TRBJ1-1; tentatively, D is TRBD1 (5 bases). The germline V and J ends were trimmed by 8 bases and 5 bases, with 30 bases remaining between them. CDR3 size: 18 residues. The germline gives CDR1 WSHSY, CDR2 SAAADI. CDR3 sequence reads: CASVSGGVLGRLGTEAFF. In DNA form, the CDR3 reads TGCGCCAGCGTGAGCGGGGGGGTCTTGGGACGTCTGGGGACTGAAGCTTTCTTT.

The rearrangement links TRBV2 to TRBJ1-2; TRBD1 agrees at 8 bases. CDR1 is SNHLY and CDR2 is FYNNEI in the germline V gene. The CDR3 consists of 14 residues. V lost 4 bases to trimming and J lost 6 bases; unmatched junction nucleotides: 7. The CDR3: CASSVPGGPDGYTF. The CDR3 region has the DNA TGTGCCAGCAGTGTCCCAGGGGGCCCCGATGGCTACACCTTC.

V and J are TRBV11-2 and TRBJ2-7; 12 nucleotides align to TRBD2. The CDR3 consists of 18 residues. V gave up 1 base and J gave up 6 bases; unmatched junction bases: 13. The germline V gene has CDR1 SGHAT and CDR2 FQNNGV. CDR3 nucleotides: TGTGCCAGCAGCTTAGTCATAAGACTAGCGGGAGTGAATTCCGAGCAGTACTTC. This encodes CASSLVIRLAGVNSEQYF.

The chain combines TRBV18 with TRBJ1-2; 8 nucleotides align to TRBD1. Trimming took 2 bases from V and 3 from J; bases not matched to a gene: 11. The CDR3 runs 17 residues. CDR1 KGHSH and CDR2 LQKENI come from the germline V gene. DNA for the CDR3: TGTGCCAGCTCACCAAGCGGGAGACAGGGGCAGGACTATGGCTACACCTTC. This translates into CASSPSGRQGQDYGYTF.

CDR3 bases: TGTGCCAGCAGCTACCGGGACAGGGGAGCCTACGAGCAGTACTTC. Translation gives CASSYRDRGAYEQYF. The chain uses TRBV7-9 and TRBJ2-7, with TRBD1 matching over 10 bases. This CDR3 has 15 amino acids. Germline loops: CDR1 SEHNR, CDR2 FQNEAQ (reference sequence). With 4 bases clipped from V and 2 bases from J, the junction kept 5 bases outside the gene matches.

This clone was observed a handful of times. The CDR3 spells CASSSNVAGIGYEQYF. Written as DNA, the CDR3 is TGTGCCAGCAGTTCAAATGTAGCGGGGATTGGCTACGAGCAGTACTTC. The gene calls are TRBV27 and TRBJ2-7; 8 bases agree with TRBD2. Germline CDR1 and CDR2: MNHEY and SMNVEV (reference sequence). The CDR3 extends over 16 amino acids. Trimming cost V 4 bases and J 3 bases; bases outside gene matches: 11.

This chain uses TRBV27 with TRBJ2-7, with 7 bases aligning to TRBD2. The ends lost 4 bases at V and 6 bases at J; junction bases unmatched: 15. CDR1 is MNHEY, CDR2 SMNVEV, per germline (reference sequence). The CDR3 totals 16 residues. CDR3 sequence reads: CASSSTSGGWGGEQYF. The CDR3 bases are TGTGCCAGCAGTTCAACCTCGGGGGGTTGGGGCGGCGAGCAGTACTTC.

The chain employs TRBV21-1 and TRBJ1-2; whether TRBD1, the table's D call, matches the DNA was not checked. TRBV21-1 is recorded as a pseudogene. The CDR3 contains 13 residues. CDR3 amino acids: CASSKVGTTGYTF. CDR3 DNA: TGTGCCAGCAGCAAAGTCGGGACAACTGGCTACACCTTC.

V and J are TRBV5-6 and TRBJ2-3; 11 bases align to TRBD2. Germline values: CDR1 SGHDT, CDR2 YYEEEE. The trim removed 4 bases at V and 2 bases at J, leaving 6 bases unmatched. The CDR3 totals 16 residues. The CDR3 reads CASSGGTSGHTDTQYF. CDR3 sequence (DNA): TGTGCCAGCAGCGGCGGGACTAGCGGACACACAGATACGCAGTATTTT.

The V gene is TRBV2, the J gene TRBJ2-7; D is possibly TRBD1 (5 bases). V lost 5 bases and J 3 bases, leaving 17 bases between the germline ends. Looked up from germline, CDR1 is SNHLY and CDR2 is FYNNEI. There are 15 residues in the CDR3. CDR3 bases: TGTGCCAGCAGTTACAGGTTGGTTATTGGCTACGAGCAGTACTTC. Translation: CASSYRLVIGYEQYF.

The chain employs TRBV7-2 and TRBJ2-7; D is undetermined. Germline V gene sequence: CDR1 SGHTA, CDR2 FQGNSA. Trimming shortened V by 1 base and J by 0 bases, and 10 bases separated the two germline ends. The CDR3 runs 15 residues. CDR3 loop: CASSLGRASSYEQYF. DNA for the CDR3: TGTGCCAGCAGCTTAGGCCGCGCTAGCTCCTACGAGCAGTACTTC. Full variable domain (remainder filled in from reference TRBV7-2 and TRBJ2-7): GAGVSQSPSNKVTEKGKDVELRCDPISGHTALYWYRQSLGQGLEFLIYFQGNSAPDKSGLPSDRFSAERTGGSVSTLTIQRTQQEDSAVYLCASSLGRASSYEQYFGPGTRLTVT.

The V and J genes are TRBV7-2 and TRBJ2-1; TRBD2 aligns across 11 bases. The J segment lost 7 bases and the V segment lost 1 base, leaving 9 bases of the junction unmatched. The CDR3 spans 17 residues. Germline assignment: CDR1 SGHTA and CDR2 FQGNSA. The CDR3 reads CASSLGGTSGVANEQFF. CDR3 bases: TGTGCCAGCAGCTTAGGGGGGACTAGCGGCGTGGCGAATGAGCAGTTCTTC. The full variable domain, with the rest looked up from reference TRBV7-2 and TRBJ2-1, is GAGVSQSPSNKVTEKGKDVELRCDPISGHTALYWYRQSLGQGLEFLIYFQGNSAPDKSGLPSDRFSAERTGGSVSTLTIQRTQQEDSAVYLCASSLGGTSGVANEQFFGPGTRLTVL.

The V call is TRBV19, the J call TRBJ2-7; no clear D. CDR1 is LNHDA and CDR2 is SQIVND in the germline V gene (reference sequence). V was clipped by 10 bases and J by 0 bases, with 10 bases between them. CDR3 length: 12 amino acids. CDR3 nucleotide sequence: TGTGCCACCACCACAAGCTCCTACGAGCAGTACTTC. This gives the protein CATTTSSYEQYF.

V and J are TRBV10-3 and TRBJ1-1; D unresolved. V was shortened by 3 bases and J by 1 base, with 9 bases between the two germline ends. The CDR3 extends over 14 amino acids. From germline, CDR1 is ENHRY and CDR2 SYGVKD. Written as DNA, the CDR3 is TGTGCCATCAGTGAAGCGGACGGGAACACTGAAGCTTTCTTT. Translating gives CAISEADGNTEAFF.

The V gene is TRBV7-6, the J gene TRBJ2-1; D ambiguous. Trimming removed 5 bases at V and 6 bases at J, with 11 bases between. There are 13 residues in the CDR3. In germline, CDR1 is SGHVS, CDR2 FNYEAQ. The CDR3 DNA follows: TGTGCCAGCAGCCTATATTCTGGCAATGAGCAGTTCTTC. Its translation is CASSLYSGNEQFF.

J is TRBJ2-7 and V is TRBV6-1, with 8 bases aligning to TRBD1. CDR1 and CDR2 (germline): MNHNS, SASEGT. This CDR3 has 15 amino acids. The J segment lost 6 bases and the V segment lost 2 bases, leaving 9 bases of the junction unmatched. The CDR3 region is CASSEQGAILFEQYF. The CDR3 coding sequence is TGTGCCAGCAGTGAACAGGGGGCAATTCTGTTCGAGCAGTACTTC.

The V call is TRBV21-1, the J call TRBJ2-7; whether TRBD1, the table's D call, matches the DNA was not checked. TRBV21-1 is a known pseudogene. CDR3 length: 14 amino acids. CDR3 nucleotide sequence: TGTGCCAGCAGCAAAGAGGGGCTTTTGAGGGAGCAGTACTTC. Protein product: CASSKEGLLREQYF.

The gene calls are TRBV7-7 and TRBJ1-3; unclear D gene. Germline V gives CDR1 SSHAT, CDR2 FNYEAQ (reference sequence). Between the trimmed V and J ends, which lost 1 base and 2 bases, there was a span of 9 bases. CDR3 length: 15 residues. CDR3 in amino acids: CASSLGPNPGNTIYF. DNA for the CDR3: TGTGCCAGCAGCTTAGGACCGAACCCTGGAAACACCATATATTTT.

The J gene is TRBJ2-2, the V gene TRBV5-6; no reliable D call. This CDR3 contains 13 residues. From germline, CDR1 is SGHDT and CDR2 YYEEEE. V dropped 4 bases and J dropped 7 bases, with 11 bases sitting between them. CDR3 loop: CASSRVGGGELFF. In nucleotides, the CDR3 is TGTGCCAGCAGCCGAGTGGGTGGCGGGGAGCTGTTTTTT.

The genes are TRBV11-2 and TRBJ2-1, with D perhaps matching TRBD2 (5 bases). Deletions cut 3 bases from V and 9 bases from J, with 15 bases between. Germline lookup yields CDR1 SGHAT and CDR2 FQNNGV. This CDR3 is 14 amino acids long. CDR3 loop: CASSFEVFGGEQFF. The CDR3 DNA is TGTGCCAGCAGCTTTGAAGTTTTCGGAGGTGAGCAGTTCTTC.

The CDR3 DNA follows: TGTGCCAGCAGCTCGACTAGCGGTTACACCGGGGAGCTGTTTTTT. Translated: CASSSTSGYTGELFF. The chain combines TRBV7-9 with TRBJ2-2, with TRBD2 matching 9 bases. This CDR3 is 15 amino acids long. V was pared by 4 bases and J by 3 bases, with 3 bases of the junction left unmatched. CDR1 is SEHNR, CDR2 FQNEAQ, per germline (reference sequence). The full variable domain, with the rest looked up from reference TRBV7-9 and TRBJ2-2, is DTGVSQNPRHKITKRGQNVTFRCDPISEHNRLYWYRQTLGQGPEFLTYFQNEAQLEKSRLLSDRFSAERPKGSFSTLEIQRTEQGDSAMYLCASSSTSGYTGELFFGEGSRLTVL.

The chain combines TRBV27 with TRBJ2-7; D may be TRBD1 (6 bases). The germline V and J ends were trimmed by 8 bases and 4 bases, with 21 bases remaining between them. The CDR3 runs to 15 residues. Germline V gene sequence: CDR1 MNHEY, CDR2 SMNVEV (reference sequence). The CDR3 sequence: CASCPNRVGSYEQYF. DNA for the CDR3: TGTGCCAGCTGTCCTAACAGGGTAGGGTCGTACGAGCAGTACTTC.

V and J are TRBV11-3 and TRBJ2-1; 9 nucleotides match TRBD1. Germline values: CDR1 SGHNT, CDR2 YENEEA. The V and J ends lost 5 bases and 6 bases, in that order; junction bases with no gene match: 8. CDR3 length: 15 amino acids. The CDR3 nucleotides are TGTGCCAGCAGCCCACAACAGGGGGCATCCAATGAGCAGTTCTTC. The encoded protein is CASSPQQGASNEQFF.

The chain combines TRBV27 with TRBJ2-3; the D gene is possibly TRBD2 (5 bases). Germline CDR1 and CDR2: MNHEY and SMNVEV (reference sequence). This CDR3 is built from 14 residues. Between the trimmed V and J ends, which lost 11 bases and 1 base, there was a span of 16 bases. The CDR3 coding sequence is TGTGCCTCAAAGGTGCGGGTTGGCACAGATACGCAGTATTTT. The encoded protein is CASKVRVGTDTQYF.

The J gene is TRBJ2-5, the V gene TRBV27; 11 bases match TRBD2. CDR1 and CDR2 from the germline V gene are MNHEY and SMNVEV (reference sequence). V shed 3 bases and J 2 bases; nucleotides not matched to a gene: 5. The CDR3 has 16 residues. The CDR3 coding sequence is TGTGCCAGCAGTTTGCTAGCGGGAGGCCTTCAAGAGACCCAGTACTTC. Its protein product is CASSLLAGGLQETQYF.

The chain combines TRBV29-1 with TRBJ1-1; no clear D gene. Trimming shortened V by 4 bases and J by 1 base, and 10 bases separated the two germline ends. Germline V gene data show CDR1 as SQVTM and CDR2 as ANQGSEA. CDR3 length: 13 amino acids. The CDR3, as DNA: TGCAGCGTTGTAGGGCAGAAGAACACTGAAGCTTTCTTT. Protein sequence: CSVVGQKNTEAFF.